Each of the 9 T cell receptor beta chains below was sequenced from the same sample in a study of blood T cell repertoires in COVID-19. Assay: immunoSEQ multiplex PCR; the TCRdb copy retains only in-frame clones and omits some. The repertoire has 250,000 to 300,000 clones, 81% of them found once; the top ten carry 2.5% to 3%. The sample consisted of peripheral blood. The receptors originated from a woman aged 55-75 years with active or convalescent COVID-19.

The chain uses TRBV6-1 and TRBJ2-5; no reliable D call. CDR1 is MNHNS, CDR2 SASEGT, per germline. V was shortened by 0 bases and J by 4 bases, with 15 bases between the two germline ends. CDR3 length equals 16 residues. The DNA for the CDR3 is TGTGCCAGCAGTGAAGCGCATCTAGGTATTGGAGAGACCCAGTACTTC. This sequence encodes CASSEAHLGIGETQYF.

This sequence joins TRBV19 and TRBJ1-2, with 9 bases that match TRBD1. The V gene end was trimmed by 7 bases and the J gene end by 3 bases; junction bases not matched to a gene: 9. The germline V gene encodes CDR1 LNHDA and CDR2 SQIVND (reference sequence). The CDR3 loop spans 15 amino acids. CDR3 nucleotide sequence: TGTGCCAGTACCAAGGGACAGGGAGGTGACTATGGCTACACCTTC. Translated, it gives CASTKGQGGDYGYTF.

The chain carries TRBV7-6 and TRBJ1-6, with TRBD1 matching over 9 bases. The CDR3 sequence is 14 residues long. V trimming: 4 bases; J trimming: 10 bases; junction bases outside the gene matches: 5. Looked up from germline, CDR1 is SGHVS and CDR2 is FNYEAQ. DNA of the CDR3: TGTGCCAGCAGCTCCGAACAGGGGGCATCACCCCTCCACTTT. Translation gives CASSSEQGASPLHF.

The chain is built from TRBV6-2 or TRBV6-3 and TRBJ2-7; D gene unclear. The CDR3 has 17 residues. Trimming pared 2 bases from V and 5 bases from J, leaving 22 bases between. Germline values: CDR1 MNHEY, CDR2 SVGEGT. CDR3 loop: CASSYQGLGLLRNEQYF. The CDR3 coding sequence is TGTGCCAGCAGTTACCAAGGTCTAGGTCTACTGAGGAACGAGCAGTACTTC.

A single count supports this clone. The V and J genes are TRBV2 and TRBJ2-1; D may be TRBD2 (7 bases). Trimming took off 5 bases at V and 10 bases at J, with 21 bases between the two ends. The CDR3 consists of 15 residues. CDR1 and CDR2 from the germline V gene are SNHLY and FYNNEI. The CDR3: CASSRLSGGLAEQFF. The CDR3, as DNA: TGTGCCAGCAGTCGCCTGTCGGGGGGCTTGGCCGAGCAGTTCTTC.

A single count supports this clone. The chain couples TRBV21-1 to TRBJ1-1. TRBV21-1 is marked as a pseudogene. The CDR3 length is 18 residues. The CDR3 here is CASSKMAWSPSKNTEAFF. The CDR3 DNA reads as TGTGCCAGCAGCAAAATGGCTTGGAGTCCATCTAAGAACACTGAAGCTTTCTTT.

This clone was observed a few times. The gene calls are TRBV18 and TRBJ1-4, with D maybe TRBD1 (6 bases). This CDR3 has 18 residues. CDR1 is KGHSH, CDR2 LQKENI, per germline. V dropped 3 bases and J dropped 0 bases, with 17 bases sitting between them. The CDR3 region has the DNA TGTGCCAGCTCACCTCCAACAGGGAGGGAGGCAACTAATGAAAAACTGTTTTTT. Translating it yields CASSPPTGREATNEKLFF.

The chain combines TRBV15 with TRBJ2-7; no clear D gene. Germline V lookup: CDR1 LNHNV, CDR2 YYDKDF (reference sequence). The CDR3 has 11 residues. Between the trimmed V and J ends, which lost 5 bases and 3 bases, there was a span of 5 bases. The CDR3 DNA reads TGTGCCACCAGCTCAGGCTACGAGCAGTACTTC. This codes for CATSSGYEQYF.

This chain links TRBV5-1 with TRBJ2-7; 9 bases agree with TRBD2. The V and J ends lost 1 base and 3 bases, in that order; junction bases with no gene match: 5. This CDR3 is 15 amino acids long. The germline CDR1 and CDR2 sequences are SGHRS and YFSETQ. The CDR3 here is CASSLKGTSIYEQYF. CDR3 nucleotides: TGCGCCAGCAGCTTGAAAGGGACTAGCATCTACGAGCAGTACTTC.